This TCR beta chain originates from a study of technical replicates of blood from four donors. V was shortened by 6 bases and J by 0 bases, with 18 bases between the two germline ends. The CDR3 totals 16 residues. Germline lookup yields CDR1 MNHEY and CDR2 SMNVEV (reference sequence). TCRdb's table, derived via immunoSEQ multiplex PCR, lists solely in-frame clones and lacks some. The sample has 90,000 or so clones, approximately 95% seen once. The sample consisted of T cells isolated from PBMCs. This chain uses TRBV27 with TRBJ2-7; a weak D match, TRBD1 (5 bases). This clonotype was obtained from a human donor in good health. This CDR3 is CASSSLTFDSSYEQYF. The CDR3 coding sequence is TGTGCCAGCAGCTCGCTGACCTTCGACAGCTCCTACGAGCAGTACTTC.